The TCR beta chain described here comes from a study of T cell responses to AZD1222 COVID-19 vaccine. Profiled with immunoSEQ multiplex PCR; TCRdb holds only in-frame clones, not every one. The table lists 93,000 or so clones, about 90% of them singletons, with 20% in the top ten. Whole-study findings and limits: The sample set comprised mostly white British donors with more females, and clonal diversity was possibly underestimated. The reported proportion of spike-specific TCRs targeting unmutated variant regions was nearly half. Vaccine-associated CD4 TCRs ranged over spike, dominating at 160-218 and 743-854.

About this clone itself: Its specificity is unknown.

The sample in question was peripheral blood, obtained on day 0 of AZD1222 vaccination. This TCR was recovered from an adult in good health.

CDR3 amino acids: CASSTGSATNEKLFF. The CDR3 region has the DNA TGTGCCAGTAGTACCGGAAGTGCAACTAATGAAAAACTGTTTTTT. The chain uses TRBV19 and TRBJ1-4; the D is unclear. The CDR3 has 15 amino acids. Germline assignment: CDR1 LNHDA and CDR2 SQIVND (reference sequence). Trimming removed 4 bases from V and 0 bases from J, with 9 bases in between.